The text below deals with one TCR beta chain. This clone was observed a few times. The antigen it recognizes is unknown. No qualities accompany the bases; no much larger clone lies one base away. The immunoSEQ Assay was the method used to sequence TCRbeta CDR3 regions. After extraction, genomic DNA underwent amplification by bias-controlled multiplex PCR, followed by high-throughput sequencing. From the authors' description of their analysis: To quantify the absolute abundance of every unique TCRbeta CDR3 region, sequences were collapsed and filtered. T cell fraction was estimated by normalization of TCRbeta template counts to usable DNA, with usable DNA being measured through amplification of reference genes present in all nucleated cells. Repertoire TCRs were annotated as SARS-CoV-2-specific when V gene, CDR3 amino acid sequence and J gene were exactly matched to a known reactive TCR set. The reference SARS-CoV-2 TCR set came from MIRA and was filtered for enrichment in COVID-19-positive ImmuneCODE repertoires, removing public or cross-reactive TCRs. Based on the MIRA antigens, annotated TCRs were further analysed at the level of specific ORF or position within ORF. Depth was the summed frequency of annotated unique rearrangements, while breadth was defined as annotated unique rearrangements over total unique productive rearrangements. TCR breadth was compared between groups using two-sided Wilcoxon rank-sum tests. TCRdb mirrors the immuneACCESS table, restricted to in-frame sequences. Some clones are absent from its copies; in checked studies, under half trace to an unresolved V gene, and the reason for the others is unknown. V and J calls and clone size are given by that table; D and trimming were obtained from the DNA. The sample profile shows some 240,000 clones; roughly 85% of them were found once. Of the sample, less than 3% is held by the ten largest clones.

V and J are trimmed by 0 bases and 6 bases, and the gene matches miss 2 bases of the junction. Sequences MRHNA (CDR1) and SNTAGT (CDR2) are obtained from the germline V gene. The CDR3 starts with the cysteine, ends with the phenylalanine, and has 15 residues. Only the CDR3 DNA is retained, 45 bases long and in frame from the first base. The data were obtained in a study of Ad26.COV2.S vaccination and SARS-CoV-2 variants (dated by TCRdb to about 2021). Some background on the complete study: Donors in the vaccine arm were drawn from COV1001, a multicentre, randomized, double-blind, placebo-controlled phase I-IIa trial testing Ad26.COV2.S in healthy adults. The TCR-sequenced set comprised approximately 30 samples: approximately 19 Ad26.COV2.S vaccine recipients, 5 placebo recipients and 8 SARS-CoV-2 convalescent individuals. Throughout the experiments and outcome assessment, investigators stayed blinded to trial group allocation. Dosing of Ad26.COV2.S was intramuscular, at either 5x10^10 or 1x10^11 viral particles, delivered as one shot or as two shots spaced 56 days apart. Sequencing of the TCRbeta repertoire served to evaluate the specificity and breadth of SARS-CoV-2-reactive T cell receptors following Ad26.COV2.S vaccination. Trial participants were randomized into five groups of five: low-dose or high-dose Ad26.COV2.S given once or twice, or placebo on both occasions. Overall study outcomes, separate from this receptor: The authors noted that the TCR breadth and depth analyses may have underestimated total T cell responses. Non-spike TCR breadth was comparable between vaccine and placebo recipients, consistent with the vaccine containing only spike. Spike-specific TCR breadth was higher in Ad26.COV2.S recipients than in placebo recipients (P = 0.0014). After vaccination, substantial breadth of spike-specific CD8+ and CD4+ T cell responses was reported. The study lacked the statistical power to compare responses across vaccine doses or regimens.

Reading the label with the study, this specimen's treatment or condition is: about 20 received Ad26.COV2.S at low or high dose, single or two shots; roughly five received placebo; per-sample allocation not given. For vaccine and placebo recipients, the sequenced repertoires came from samples collected on day 63 after the first injection. In Cohort 1b, more than 20 adults aged 18-55 years were enrolled at a single site in Boston, USA, between 29 July and 7 August 2020. Ad26.COV2.S was a replication-incompetent adenovirus type 26 vector that expressed a prefusion-stabilized SARS-CoV-2 spike protein derived from the original Wuhan strain.

The chain links TRBV6-4 with TRBJ2-1, with TRBD2 matching 10 junction bases. This clonotype was sampled from a person aged 18-60 years who received the Ad26.COV2.S COVID-19 vaccine or a placebo. This material consisted of peripheral blood, taken in a trial of Ad26.COV2.S vaccine versus placebo. The CDR3 in this case is CASSDSSGGANEQFF. The nucleotide sequence is given as TGTGCCAGCAGTGACTCGAGCGGGGGGGCCAATGAGCAGTTCTTC.